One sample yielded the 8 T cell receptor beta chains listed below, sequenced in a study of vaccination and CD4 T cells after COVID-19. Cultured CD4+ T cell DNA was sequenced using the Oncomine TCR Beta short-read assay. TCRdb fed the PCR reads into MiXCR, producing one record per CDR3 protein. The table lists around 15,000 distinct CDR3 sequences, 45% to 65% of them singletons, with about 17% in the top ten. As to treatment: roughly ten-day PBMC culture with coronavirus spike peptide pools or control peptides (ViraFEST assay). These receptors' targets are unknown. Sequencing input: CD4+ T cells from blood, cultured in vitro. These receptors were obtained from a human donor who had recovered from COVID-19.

CDR3 DNA sequence: TGTGCCAGTACTCCCCGCGTGAACACTGAAGCTTTCTTT. Translated, it gives CASTPRVNTEAFF. The chain links TRBV19 to TRBJ1-1, with unresolved D. With 7 bases removed from V and 0 bases from J, the gap between germline ends came to 9 bases. Per germline, CDR1 LNHDA and CDR2 SQIVND (reference sequence). CDR3 length equals 13 residues.

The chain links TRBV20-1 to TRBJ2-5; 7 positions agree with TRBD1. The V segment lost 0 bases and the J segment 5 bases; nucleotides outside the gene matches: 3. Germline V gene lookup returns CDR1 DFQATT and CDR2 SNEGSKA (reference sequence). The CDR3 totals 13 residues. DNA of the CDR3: TGCAGTGCTAGAGAAAGGGGGCTGGAGACCCAGTACTTC. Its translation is CSARERGLETQYF.

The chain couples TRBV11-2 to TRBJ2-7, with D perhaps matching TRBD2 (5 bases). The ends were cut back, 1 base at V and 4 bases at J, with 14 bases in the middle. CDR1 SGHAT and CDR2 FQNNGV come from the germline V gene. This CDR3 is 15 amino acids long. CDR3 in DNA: TGTGCCAGCAGCTTAGTGGGGAGTTACGTTTACGAGCAGTACTTC. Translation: CASSLVGSYVYEQYF.

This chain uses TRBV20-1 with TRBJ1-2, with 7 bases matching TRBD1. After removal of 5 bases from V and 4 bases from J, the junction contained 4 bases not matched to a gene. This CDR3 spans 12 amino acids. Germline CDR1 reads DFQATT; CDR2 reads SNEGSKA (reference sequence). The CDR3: CSAPDRAYGYTF. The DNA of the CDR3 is TGCAGTGCTCCTGACAGGGCCTATGGCTACACCTTC.

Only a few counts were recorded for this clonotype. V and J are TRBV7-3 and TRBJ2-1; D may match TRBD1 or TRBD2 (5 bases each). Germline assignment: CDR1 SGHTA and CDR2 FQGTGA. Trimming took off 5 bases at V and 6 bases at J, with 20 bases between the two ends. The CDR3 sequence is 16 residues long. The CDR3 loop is CASSHNRDGRINEQFF. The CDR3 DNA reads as TGTGCCAGCAGCCATAACCGGGACGGAAGAATCAATGAGCAGTTCTTC.

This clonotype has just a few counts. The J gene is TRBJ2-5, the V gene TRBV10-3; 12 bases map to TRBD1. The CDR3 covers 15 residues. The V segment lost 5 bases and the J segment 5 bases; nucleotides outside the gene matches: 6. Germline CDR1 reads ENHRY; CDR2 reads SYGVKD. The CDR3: CAISMGQGALETQYF. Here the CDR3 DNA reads TGTGCCATCAGTATGGGACAGGGGGCCCTTGAGACCCAGTACTTC.

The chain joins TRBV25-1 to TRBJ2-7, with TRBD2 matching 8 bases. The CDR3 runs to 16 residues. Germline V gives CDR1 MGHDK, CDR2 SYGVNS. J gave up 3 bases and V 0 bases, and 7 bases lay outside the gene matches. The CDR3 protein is CASSEYRLGTSYEQYF. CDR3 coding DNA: TGTGCCAGCAGTGAATATCGCTTAGGGACTAGCTACGAGCAGTACTTC.

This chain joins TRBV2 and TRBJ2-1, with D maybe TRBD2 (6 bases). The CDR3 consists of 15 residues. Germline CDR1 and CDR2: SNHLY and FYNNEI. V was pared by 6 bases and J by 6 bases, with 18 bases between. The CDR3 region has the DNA TGTGCCAGCAGCGAACCTCTAGCGATCTCCAATGAGCAGTTCTTC. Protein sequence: CASSEPLAISNEQFF.